This is a list of T cell receptor beta chains from one sample in a study of OX40 agonist ivuxolimab in advanced cancers. Repertoires were generated with immunoSEQ multiplex PCR, while TCRdb's copy carries only in-frame clones and drops some. This sample has around 30,000 clones, with 89% found just once. The sequencing here drew on CD4+ or CD8+ T cells sorted from blood, taken in a trial of the OX40 agonist ivuxolimab. The receptor set was obtained from an adult with an advanced solid tumor such as melanoma, head and neck, liver or kidney cancer. CDR3s include the opening cysteine and the closing phenylalanine or tryptophan. A D gene is named only where the DNA matches it firmly. Clone size appears in some rows only: once, few, many, or a class for an expanded clone.

cdr3_nt cdr3_aa d_call clone_size v_call cdr3_length j_call
TGCGCCAGCAGCTTCGACAGGGGAAGTGGAAACACCATATATTTT CASSFDRGSGNTIYF TRBD1 NA TRBV5-1 15 TRBJ1-3
TGTGCCAGCAGCCTCCTCGACAGCAAGCAGTACTTC CASSLLDSKQYF NA NA TRBV7-9 12 TRBJ2-7
TGTGCCAGCAGAACAGCGAACACCGGGGAGCTGTTTTTT CASRTANTGELFF NA NA TRBV6-5 13 TRBJ2-2
TGTGCCAGTAGCCCCCCGGGTCCTGAAGCTTTCTTT CASSPPGPEAFF NA NA TRBV19 12 TRBJ1-1
TGTGCCAGCAACCTACCCCTCACCGGGGAGCTGTTTTTT CASNLPLTGELFF NA NA TRBV6-1 13 TRBJ2-2
TGTGCCAGTAGTCTCGGGACGAACTACAATGAGCAGTTCTTC CASSLGTNYNEQFF NA NA TRBV19 14 TRBJ2-1
TGTGCCAGCAGCTCGCGATCGGGACAGGGGACATCCTACGAGCAGTACTTC CASSSRSGQGTSYEQYF TRBD1 NA TRBV7-6 17 TRBJ2-7
TGTGCCAGCCTAGCGAACACTGAAGCTTTCTTT CASLANTEAFF NA NA TRBV6-1 11 TRBJ1-1
TGTGCCAGCAGAGGGGGTGTCTCCTACAATGAGCAGTTCTTC CASRGGVSYNEQFF NA NA TRBV6-5 14 TRBJ2-1
TGTGCCAGCACCACAGGGGTGGGGTCCTACAATGAGCAGTTCTTC CASTTGVGSYNEQFF TRBD1 NA TRBV27 15 TRBJ2-1
TGTGCCAGCAGCGTATCCGGACAGGGGGTGAACATTCAGTACTTC CASSVSGQGVNIQYF TRBD1 NA TRBV9 15 TRBJ2-4
TGTGCCAGCAGCTTAGAGGGATTTGGGAATGAGCAGTTCTTC CASSLEGFGNEQFF NA NA TRBV13 14 TRBJ2-1
TGTGCCAGCAGTCCGCACCTAGCTGCCCTAACCTACGAGCAGTACTTC CASSPHLAALTYEQYF NA NA TRBV27 16 TRBJ2-7
TGTGCCAGCAGTGAAGTAGCGGGGATATCCAATGAGCAGTTCTTC CASSEVAGISNEQFF TRBD2 NA TRBV6-1 15 TRBJ2-1
TGTGCCAGCTCCCTCCGGGGGGACAGTTTTATTGCAGACACCTTC CASSLRGDSFIADTF TRBD1 NA TRBV28 15 TRBJ1-2
TGTGCCAGCAGTTTTGCCGGGATAGGCTACGAGCAGTACTTC CASSFAGIGYEQYF NA once TRBV28 14 TRBJ2-7
TGTGCCAGCAGCCCCGGGACTTACGAGCAGTACTTC CASSPGTYEQYF NA few TRBV11-2 12 TRBJ2-7
TGTGCCAGCAGCTACATTATATCAGATACGCAGTATTTT CASSYIISDTQYF NA once TRBV7-3 13 TRBJ2-3
TGTGCCAGCAGCATAGAAGCCCGCGGAAAGACCCAGTACTTC CASSIEARGKTQYF NA NA TRBV7-9 14 TRBJ2-5
TGTGCCAGCAGCTTTAGCCTAGCTGGGGCCAACGTCCTGACTTTC CASSFSLAGANVLTF NA NA TRBV5-6 15 TRBJ2-6
TGTGCCAGCAGCGTAGGCGGAGACTATGGCTACACCTTC CASSVGGDYGYTF NA few TRBV9 13 TRBJ1-2
TGTGCCAGCGCCAGTTACGAGCAGTACTTC CASASYEQYF NA NA TRBV6-1 10 TRBJ2-7
TGTGCCAGCAGTGAAGTGGCAGGGGGCCGCTACGAGCAGTACTTC CASSEVAGGRYEQYF TRBD1 NA TRBV2 15 TRBJ2-7
TGCGCCAGCAGTGAACGGGAGGGGGAGACCCAGTACTTC CASSEREGETQYF TRBD2 NA TRBV10-1 13 TRBJ2-5
TGTGCCAGTAGTATAGACAGGACTAGCGGGAGTTTTTCCTACAATGAGCAGTTCTTC CASSIDRTSGSFSYNEQFF TRBD2 NA TRBV19 19 TRBJ2-1
TGTGCCAGTAGTCCAGACCCGACAGGGAGTATGGACAATGAGCAGTTCTTC CASSPDPTGSMDNEQFF TRBD1 NA TRBV19 17 TRBJ2-1
TGTGCCAGCAGCCCCGACAGGGGTCCCTACAATGAGCAGTTCTTC CASSPDRGPYNEQFF TRBD1 NA TRBV7-6 15 TRBJ2-1
TGTGCCAGCAGCTTAACTAGCTTTGAGACCCAGTACTTC CASSLTSFETQYF NA NA TRBV7-2 13 TRBJ2-5
TGTGCCAGTAGTAAGGGTACACCCTACGAGCAGTACTTC CASSKGTPYEQYF NA NA TRBV19 13 TRBJ2-7
TGTGCCAGCAAGGGCGGGAGGGAGTACACAGATACGCAGTATTTT CASKGGREYTDTQYF TRBD2 NA TRBV2 15 TRBJ2-3
TGTGCCAGCAGCGTAGGTCAGGGGTCGCCCTACGAGCAGTACTTC CASSVGQGSPYEQYF NA NA TRBV9 15 TRBJ2-7
TGTGCCAGCCTAGGGACTAGCGGGAGAGTAACCTACAATGAGCAGTTCTTC CASLGTSGRVTYNEQFF TRBD2 NA TRBV18 17 TRBJ2-1
TGTGCCAGCAGCCACGACAGGGGCTACGAGCAGTACTTC CASSHDRGYEQYF TRBD1 NA TRBV5-6 13 TRBJ2-7
TGCAGCGTTGAAGATGGATGGGCGTTTGGTGGAAACACCATATATTTT CSVEDGWAFGGNTIYF NA NA TRBV29-1 16 TRBJ1-3
TGTGCCAGCCGTGATCTTCTTTTATTGGCCCAGCATTTT CASRDLLLLAQHF NA NA TRBV6-1 13 TRBJ1-5
TGTGCCAGCACCCCGGGAGCAACTAATGAAAAACTGTTTTTT CASTPGATNEKLFF NA NA TRBV11-1 14 TRBJ1-4
TGTGCCACCAGCAGGTGGGGACTAGCGGGAGGGGAGACCCAGTACTTC CATSRWGLAGGETQYF TRBD2 NA TRBV15 16 TRBJ2-5
TGTGCCAGCAGTCTGGACAGGACGAACACCGGGGAGCTGTTTTTT CASSLDRTNTGELFF TRBD1 NA TRBV6-5 15 TRBJ2-2
TGTGCCAGCAGTTCCGGACAGGGCGTTGTGGAGACCCAGTACTTC CASSSGQGVVETQYF TRBD1 NA TRBV5-8 15 TRBJ2-5
TGCGCCAGCAGCCAGGACAGGGGGCCCACTGAAGCTTTCTTT CASSQDRGPTEAFF TRBD1 NA TRBV4-1 14 TRBJ1-1
TGTGCCAGCAGCCATACAACCCTAGGGGACAGCGGCTACACCTTC CASSHTTLGDSGYTF TRBD1 few TRBV4-2 15 TRBJ1-2
TGCGCCAGCAGCCAACTACAGGGACGGGAGACCCAGTACTTC CASSQLQGRETQYF NA NA TRBV4-1 14 TRBJ2-5
TGCAGCGTGGGCGGGGGGACTGAAGCTTTCTTT CSVGGGTEAFF NA NA TRBV29-1 11 TRBJ1-1
TGTGCCAGCAGTGAGAGAGGGCGGTCCTACAATGAGCAGTTCTTC CASSERGRSYNEQFF NA NA TRBV25-1 15 TRBJ2-1
TGTGCCAGCCTGTTGGGGTACACTGAAGCTTTCTTT CASLLGYTEAFF NA few TRBV6-1 12 TRBJ1-1
TGCGCCAGCAGCTTGGTCGGTAGCGGCTCCTACAATGAGCAGTTCTTC CASSLVGSGSYNEQFF NA NA TRBV5-1 16 TRBJ2-1
TGCGCCAGCAGCTTAAACCACCCAACTAATGAAAAACTGTTTTTT CASSLNHPTNEKLFF NA NA TRBV4-1 15 TRBJ1-4
TGTGCCAGCAGCTTAGCGCCCGGGGGGAGCTACGAGCAGTACTTC CASSLAPGGSYEQYF TRBD2 NA TRBV7-9 15 TRBJ2-7
TGTGCCAGCAGTTTACTAGCGTTCCGTCTGGATGAGCAGTTCTTC CASSLLAFRLDEQFF NA NA TRBV27 15 TRBJ2-1
TGTGCCAGTAGTATAGGCACAGGGGACGGCTACACCTTC CASSIGTGDGYTF TRBD1 NA TRBV19 13 TRBJ1-2